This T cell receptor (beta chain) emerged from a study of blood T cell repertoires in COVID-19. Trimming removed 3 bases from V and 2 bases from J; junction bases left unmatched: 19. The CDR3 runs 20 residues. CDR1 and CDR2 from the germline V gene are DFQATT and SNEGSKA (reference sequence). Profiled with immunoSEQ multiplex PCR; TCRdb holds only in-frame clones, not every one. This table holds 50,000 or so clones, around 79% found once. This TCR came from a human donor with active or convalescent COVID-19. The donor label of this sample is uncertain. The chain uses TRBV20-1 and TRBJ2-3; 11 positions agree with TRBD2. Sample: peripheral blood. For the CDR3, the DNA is TGCAGTGCTAGTCTCGCGGGGGGGGTAACTAGCGGGAGAAACACAGATACGCAGTATTTT. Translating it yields CSASLAGGVTSGRNTDTQYF.